Included here is one T cell receptor beta chain sequence, with context. The record originates from a study of control samples from healthy donors and cancer patients. The table came from immunoSEQ multiplex PCR; TCRdb's copy has only in-frame clones and leaves some out. The data hold approximately 100,000 clones, with about nine tenths observed a single time. Per germline, CDR1 SQVTM and CDR2 ANQGSEA. The CDR3 runs to 14 residues. V lost 6 bases and J 0 bases, leaving 12 bases between the germline ends. The sequencing sample was made of blood. This clonotype was sampled from a human donor in good health. The donor label of this sample is uncertain. V is TRBV29-1 and J is TRBJ1-5; D possibly corresponds to TRBD1 (5 bases). The CDR3 DNA sequence: TGCAGCGTGGCGACAGACTATAGCAATCAGCCCCAGCATTTT. Encoded protein: CSVATDYSNQPQHF.